This T cell receptor beta chain was sequenced for a study of blood T cells in healthy people across ages. CDR3 length: 16 amino acids. The V gene's germline CDR1 is SGDLS and CDR2 YYNGEE. Trimming left V 4 bases short and J 8 bases short, with 22 bases between. Through a sample-barcoded 5' primer and a J-beta primer mix, a second PCR was run for 7 to 11 cycles. TCRdb reanalysed the 5' RACE reads using MiXCR and keeps one entry per CDR3 protein. The sample carries roughly 730,000 distinct CDR3 sequences, roughly 50% recorded once. The rearrangement links TRBV9 to TRBJ2-1, with D possibly matching TRBD1 (6 bases). The sample was blood. The TCR comes from a man in his forties or fifties in good health. The CDR3 DNA reads TGTGCCAGCAGCCCTGGTTTAGCCAGGGGTGTTGATGAGCAGTTCTTC. This encodes CASSPGLARGVDEQFF.